The clone carrying this T cell receptor beta chain showed up just once. Its antigen is still unknown. This table comes from immunoSEQ multiplex PCR, and its TCRdb copy is limited to in-frame clones, with some not included. Among around 120,000 clones, around 92% were seen once, and the ten largest hold around 15%. This specimen comes from a study of T cell responses to AZD1222 COVID-19 vaccine. Study-level points and caveats: Clonal diversity was possibly underestimated, and the donors were mostly white British, with more females. Repertoires were obtained solely post-peak T cell response.

CDR3 length equals 13 residues. The ends were cut back, 3 bases at V and 3 bases at J, with 6 bases in the middle. Germline loops: CDR1 MNHEY, CDR2 SMNVEV (reference sequence). This chain uses TRBV27 with TRBJ1-5; D not resolved. This TCR derives from an adult in good health. The sample consisted of peripheral blood, taken on day 0 of AZD1222 vaccination. This chain's CDR3 is CASSLRYNQPQHF. CDR3 sequence (DNA): TGTGCCAGCAGTTTGAGGTACAATCAGCCCCAGCATTTT.